The T cell receptor (beta chain) under discussion was sequenced for a study of control samples from healthy donors and cancer patients. This clone was seen only once. The CDR3 covers 13 residues. Trimming removed 0 bases from V and 4 bases from J, with 6 bases in between. The germline V gene encodes CDR1 SGHNT and CDR2 YENEEA. Repertoires were generated with immunoSEQ multiplex PCR, while TCRdb's copy carries only in-frame clones and drops some. The profile covers approximately 90,000 clones, with approximately 93% appearing a single time and approximately 1.5% taken by the ten largest. This rearrangement joins TRBV11-3 to TRBJ1-2, with no clear D. The clonotype originates from a woman in her twenties or thirties in good health. Sequencing used blood. This CDR3 reads CASSLDRTYGYTF. The CDR3 DNA is TGTGCCAGCAGCTTAGATCGAACCTATGGCTACACCTTC.